This T cell receptor (beta chain) was identified during a study of cytomegalovirus exposure and HLA in healthy donors. PCR employed 60 Vbeta and 13 Jbeta primers. The assay was immunoSEQ multiplex PCR, and TCRdb's table has in-frame clones only and misses some. This repertoire includes approximately 27,000 clones. The CDR3 totals 13 residues. V was pared by 4 bases and J by 2 bases, with 8 bases between. Germline-derived CDR1 and CDR2 are MNHNS and SASEGT. Sample: PBMCs. The chain is built from TRBV6-1 and TRBJ1-1, with TRBD1 as a possible D gene (6 bases). The receptor's source is a man aged 25 to 40 in good health and CMV-seronegative. DNA of the CDR3: TGTGCCAGCAGTGGACAGGTAAACACTGAAGCTTTCTTT. It encodes CASSGQVNTEAFF.